The 11 T cell receptor beta chains in this list originate from one sample, sequenced in a study of blood T cell repertoires in COVID-19. Only in-frame clones appear in the TCRdb table, and some are missing; sequencing was by immunoSEQ multiplex PCR. Of some 140,000 clones detected, under 95% appear once; the ten largest clones hold roughly 0.54%. The sequencing sample was made of peripheral blood. The receptor source for this set is a man in his fifties with acute or convalescent COVID-19.

The J gene is TRBJ1-4, the V gene TRBV30; 10 nucleotides agree with TRBD1. The CDR3 spans 14 residues. In germline, CDR1 is GTSNPN, CDR2 SVGIG (reference sequence). V shed 5 bases, J shed 7 bases, and the junction held 7 bases outside the gene matches. In nucleotides, the CDR3 is TGTGCCTGGGGACCGGGGACAGGGGTTGAAAAACTGTTTTTT. Amino acid sequence: CAWGPGTGVEKLFF.

The chain joins TRBV27 to TRBJ1-6, with 7 positions matching TRBD1. V was clipped by 5 bases and J by 5 bases; unmatched bases: 6. Germline lookup yields CDR1 MNHEY and CDR2 SMNVEV (reference sequence). The CDR3 is 15 residues long. The CDR3 sequence: CASSPTGLDNSPLHF. The CDR3 DNA follows: TGTGCCAGCAGTCCGACAGGGTTGGATAATTCACCCCTCCACTTT.

V gene TRBV23-1 combines with J gene TRBJ2-7; perhaps TRBD1 as D (6 bases). TRBV23-1 is marked as an open reading frame, function uncertain. V gave up 3 bases and J gave up 7 bases, with 7 bases separating them. The CDR3 extends over 11 amino acids. DNA of the CDR3: TGCGCCAGCAGTCACACAGGGGAGCAGTACGTC. Its protein product is CASSHTGEQYV.

V gene TRBV10-3 combines with J gene TRBJ2-1, with 12 bases lining up with TRBD2. The germline CDR1 and CDR2 sequences are ENHRY and SYGVKD. V lost 5 bases, J lost 6 bases, and 2 bases stayed unmatched. The CDR3 runs 14 residues. The CDR3 coding sequence is TGTGCCATCAGTCGGACTAGCGGGACCAATGAGCAGTTCTTC. This translates into CAISRTSGTNEQFF.

This chain connects TRBV7-3 to TRBJ1-1; the D is unclear. CDR3 length: 13 residues. CDR1 is SGHTA, CDR2 FQGTGA, per germline. The V gene lost 5 bases and the J gene lost 4 bases, with 11 bases spanning the gap. Here the CDR3 reads CASSLQTRTEAFF. CDR3 DNA: TGTGCCAGCAGCCTACAGACCCGCACTGAAGCTTTCTTT.

V and J are TRBV5-1 and TRBJ1-1; the D is unclear. CDR1 SGHRS and CDR2 YFSETQ come from the germline V gene. Trimming left V 1 base short and J 0 bases short, with 4 bases between. CDR3 length: 13 residues. As DNA, the CDR3 is TGCGCCAGCAGCTTGTCAGTGAACACTGAAGCTTTCTTT. Translating it yields CASSLSVNTEAFF.

Remarks on this clone: Other DNA sequences of this sample code for an identical CDR3. This chain joins TRBV7-7 and TRBJ2-3; 9 bases map to TRBD1. CDR3 size: 13 residues. V lost 5 bases, J lost 6 bases, and 3 bases stayed unmatched. Looked up from germline, CDR1 is SSHAT and CDR2 is FNYEAQ (reference sequence). For the CDR3, the DNA is TGTGCCAGCAGCCTGGGACAGGGTGATACGCAGTATTTT. This translates into CASSLGQGDTQYF.

The V and J genes are TRBV28 and TRBJ1-5; D remains unclear. V lost 5 bases, J lost 5 bases, and 7 bases lay in between. This CDR3 contains 12 residues. Per the germline V gene, CDR1 is MDHEN and CDR2 is SYDVKM. The CDR3 DNA follows: TGTGCCAGCAGTCCACTACATCAGCCCCAGCATTTT. This codes for CASSPLHQPQHF.

This clone was observed a single time. This chain connects TRBV5-1 to TRBJ1-1, with D possibly matching TRBD1 (6 bases). The CDR3 is made up of 13 amino acids. Trimming cost V 5 bases and J 1 base, with 9 bases left between them. CDR1 SGHRS and CDR2 YFSETQ come from the germline V gene. The CDR3 DNA reads as TGCGCCAGCAGGGGGACACAGAACACTGAAGCTTTCTTT. Protein: CASRGTQNTEAFF.

The chain has TRBV29-1 and TRBJ1-1, with D possibly being TRBD1 (6 bases). The V and J ends lost 1 base and 6 bases respectively, with 12 bases between them. CDR3 size: 13 residues. CDR1 is SQVTM, CDR2 ANQGSEA, per germline. For the CDR3, the DNA is TGCAGCGTTGAAGGTGTGGGGGCGGCTGAAGCTTTCTTT. It codes for CSVEGVGAAEAFF.

The chain couples TRBV9 to TRBJ1-1; no reliable D call. CDR1 and CDR2 (germline): SGDLS, YYNGEE. This CDR3 region has 14 residues. Trimming pared 0 bases from V and 1 base from J, leaving 7 bases between. DNA for the CDR3: TGTGCCAGCAGCGTAGTTGCAGAGAACACTGAAGCTTTCTTT. It specifies CASSVVAENTEAFF.